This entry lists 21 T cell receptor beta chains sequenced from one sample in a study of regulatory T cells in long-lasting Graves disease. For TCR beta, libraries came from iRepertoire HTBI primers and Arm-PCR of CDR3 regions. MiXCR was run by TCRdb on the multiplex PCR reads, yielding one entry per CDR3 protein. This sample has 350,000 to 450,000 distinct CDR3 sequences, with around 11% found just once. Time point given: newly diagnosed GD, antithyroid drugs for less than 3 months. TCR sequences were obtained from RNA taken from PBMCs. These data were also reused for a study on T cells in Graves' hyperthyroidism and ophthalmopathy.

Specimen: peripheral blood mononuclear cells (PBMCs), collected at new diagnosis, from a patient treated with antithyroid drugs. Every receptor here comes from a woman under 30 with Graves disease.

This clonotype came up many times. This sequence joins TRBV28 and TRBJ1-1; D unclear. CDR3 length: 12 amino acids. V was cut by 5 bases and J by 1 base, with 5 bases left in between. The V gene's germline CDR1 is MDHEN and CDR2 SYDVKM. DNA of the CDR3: TGTGCCAGCAGTGTACCGAACACTGAAGCTTTCTTT. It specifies CASSVPNTEAFF. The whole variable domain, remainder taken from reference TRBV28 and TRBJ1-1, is DVKVTQSSRYLVKRTGEKVFLECVQDMDHENMFWYRQDPGLGLRLIYFSYDVKMKEKGDIPEGYSVSREKKERFSLILESASTNQTSMYLCASSVPNTEAFFGQGTRLTVV.

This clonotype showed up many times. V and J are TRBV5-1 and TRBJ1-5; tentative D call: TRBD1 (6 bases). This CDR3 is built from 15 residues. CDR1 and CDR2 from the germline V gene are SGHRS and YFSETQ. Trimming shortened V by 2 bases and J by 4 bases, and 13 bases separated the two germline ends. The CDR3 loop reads CASSLTTGLNQPQHF. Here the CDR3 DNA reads TGCGCCAGCAGCTTAACCACAGGGTTGAATCAGCCCCAGCATTTT.

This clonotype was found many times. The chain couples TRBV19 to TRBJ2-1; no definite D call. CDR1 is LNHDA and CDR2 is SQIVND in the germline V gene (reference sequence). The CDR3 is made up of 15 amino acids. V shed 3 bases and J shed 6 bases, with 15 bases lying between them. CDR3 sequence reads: CASSIRWRGGNEQFF. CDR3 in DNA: TGTGCCAGTAGTATCCGCTGGCGCGGTGGCAATGAGCAGTTCTTC.

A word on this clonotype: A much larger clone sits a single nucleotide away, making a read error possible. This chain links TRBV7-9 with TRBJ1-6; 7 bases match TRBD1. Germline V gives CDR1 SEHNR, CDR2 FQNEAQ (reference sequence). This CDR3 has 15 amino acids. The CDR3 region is CASSASGGGGSPFHF. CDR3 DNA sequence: TGTGCCAGCAGCGCGTCAGGGGGTGGAGGGTCACCCTTCCACTTT. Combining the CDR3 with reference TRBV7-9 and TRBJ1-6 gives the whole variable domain DTGVSQNPRHKITKRGQNVTFRCDPISEHNRLYWYRQTLGQGPEFLTYFQNEAQLEKSRLLSDRFSAERPKGSFSTLEIQRTEQGDSAMYLCASSASGGGGSPFHFGNGTRLTVT.

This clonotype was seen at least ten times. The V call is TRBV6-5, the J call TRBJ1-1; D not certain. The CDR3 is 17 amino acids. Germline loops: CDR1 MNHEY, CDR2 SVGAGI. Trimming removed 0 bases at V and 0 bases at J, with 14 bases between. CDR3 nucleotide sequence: TGTGCCAGCAGTTACTCGTTCCGGACGGTCCTGAACACTGAAGCTTTCTTT. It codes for CASSYSFRTVLNTEAFF.

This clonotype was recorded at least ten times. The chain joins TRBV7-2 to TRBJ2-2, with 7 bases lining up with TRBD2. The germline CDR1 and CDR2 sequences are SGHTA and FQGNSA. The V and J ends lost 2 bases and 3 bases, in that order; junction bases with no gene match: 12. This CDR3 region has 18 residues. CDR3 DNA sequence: TGTGCCAGCAGCTTATGGTCCCCAGGACTAGTTTACACCGGGGAGCTGTTTTTT. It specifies CASSLWSPGLVYTGELFF.

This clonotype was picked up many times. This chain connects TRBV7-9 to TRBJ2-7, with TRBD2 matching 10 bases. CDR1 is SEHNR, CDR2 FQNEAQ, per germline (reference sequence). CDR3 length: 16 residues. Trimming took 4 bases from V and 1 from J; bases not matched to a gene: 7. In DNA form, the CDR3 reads TGTGCCAGCAGCTCGTCTAAAGCGGGAGGGTCCTACGAGCAGTACTTC. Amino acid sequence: CASSSSKAGGSYEQYF.

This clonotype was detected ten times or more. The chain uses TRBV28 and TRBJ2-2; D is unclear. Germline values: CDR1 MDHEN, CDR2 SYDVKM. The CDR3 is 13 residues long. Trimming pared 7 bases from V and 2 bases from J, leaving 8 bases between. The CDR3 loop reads CASIYTNTGELFF. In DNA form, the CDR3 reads TGTGCCAGCATTTACACCAACACCGGGGAGCTGTTTTTT.

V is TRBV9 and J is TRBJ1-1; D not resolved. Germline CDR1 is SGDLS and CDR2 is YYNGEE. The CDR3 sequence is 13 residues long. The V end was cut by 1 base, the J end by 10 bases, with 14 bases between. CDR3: CASSVSDYSGAFF. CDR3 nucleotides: TGTGCCAGCAGCGTATCGGACTATTCGGGAGCTTTCTTT.

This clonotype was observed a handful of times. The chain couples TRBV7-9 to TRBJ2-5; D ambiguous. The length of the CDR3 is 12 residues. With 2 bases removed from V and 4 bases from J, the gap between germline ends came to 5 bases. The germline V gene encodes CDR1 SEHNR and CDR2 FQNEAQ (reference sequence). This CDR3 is CASSLMIETQYF. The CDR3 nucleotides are TGTGCCAGCAGCTTAATGATAGAGACCCAGTACTTC.

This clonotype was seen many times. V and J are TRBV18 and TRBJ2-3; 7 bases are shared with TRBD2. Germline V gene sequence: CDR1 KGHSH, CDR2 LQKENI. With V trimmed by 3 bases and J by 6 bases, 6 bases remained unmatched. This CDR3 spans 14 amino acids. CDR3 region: CASSPSSGADTQYF. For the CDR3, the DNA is TGTGCCAGCTCACCGTCGAGCGGGGCGGATACGCAGTATTTT.

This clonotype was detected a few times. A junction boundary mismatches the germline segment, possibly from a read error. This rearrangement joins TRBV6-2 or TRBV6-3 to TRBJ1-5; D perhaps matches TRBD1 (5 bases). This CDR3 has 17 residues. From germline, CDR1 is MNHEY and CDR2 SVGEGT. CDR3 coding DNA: TGTGCCGGCAGCGGGGACGGCCGTCTTAATAGCAATCAGCCCCAGCATTTT. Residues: CAGSGDGRLNSNQPQHF.

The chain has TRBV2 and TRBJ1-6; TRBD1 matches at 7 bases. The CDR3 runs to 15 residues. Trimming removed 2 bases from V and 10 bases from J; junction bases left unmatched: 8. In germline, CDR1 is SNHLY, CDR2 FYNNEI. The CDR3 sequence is CASSELGQGGSPLHF. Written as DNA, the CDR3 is TGTGCCAGCAGTGAATTGGGGCAGGGGGGATCACCCCTCCACTTT.

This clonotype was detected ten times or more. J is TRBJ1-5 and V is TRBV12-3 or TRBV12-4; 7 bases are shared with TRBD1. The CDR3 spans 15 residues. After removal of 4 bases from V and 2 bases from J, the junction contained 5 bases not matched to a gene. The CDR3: CASSSTGYGNQPQHF. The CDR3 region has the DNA TGTGCCAGCAGTTCGACAGGGTATGGCAATCAGCCCCAGCATTTT.

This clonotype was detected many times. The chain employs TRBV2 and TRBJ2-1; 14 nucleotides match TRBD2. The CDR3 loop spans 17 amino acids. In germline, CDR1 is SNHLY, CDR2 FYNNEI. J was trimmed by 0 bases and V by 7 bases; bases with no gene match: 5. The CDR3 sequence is CASTGLAGGSSYNEQFF. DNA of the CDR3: TGTGCCAGCACCGGACTAGCGGGGGGCAGCTCCTACAATGAGCAGTTCTTC.

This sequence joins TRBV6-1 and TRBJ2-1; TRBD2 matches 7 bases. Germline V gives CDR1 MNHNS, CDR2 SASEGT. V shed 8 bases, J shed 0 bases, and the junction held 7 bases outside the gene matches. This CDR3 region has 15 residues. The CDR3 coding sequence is TGTGCCAGCGCCTTAGCGGGCAACTCCTACAATGAGCAGTTCTTC. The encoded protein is CASALAGNSYNEQFF.

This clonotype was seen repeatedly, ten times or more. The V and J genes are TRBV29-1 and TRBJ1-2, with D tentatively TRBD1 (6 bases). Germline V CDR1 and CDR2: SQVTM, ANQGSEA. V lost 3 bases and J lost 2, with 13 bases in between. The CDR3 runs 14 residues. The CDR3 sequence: CSVDWSQGNYGYTF. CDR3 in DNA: TGCAGCGTTGATTGGTCGCAGGGGAACTATGGCTACACCTTC.

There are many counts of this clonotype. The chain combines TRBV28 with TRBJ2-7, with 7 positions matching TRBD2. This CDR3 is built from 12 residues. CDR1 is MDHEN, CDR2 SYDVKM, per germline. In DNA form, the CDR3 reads TGTCGTTGGCCGGGAGGAGAAGGCGTGGAGTACTTC. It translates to CRWPGGEGVEYF. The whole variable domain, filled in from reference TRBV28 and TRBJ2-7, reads DVKVTQSSRYLVKRTGEKVFLECVQDMDHENMFWYRQDPGLGLRLIYFSYDVKMKEKGDIPEGYSVSREKKERFSLILESASTNQTSMYLCRWPGGEGVEYFGPGTRLTVT.

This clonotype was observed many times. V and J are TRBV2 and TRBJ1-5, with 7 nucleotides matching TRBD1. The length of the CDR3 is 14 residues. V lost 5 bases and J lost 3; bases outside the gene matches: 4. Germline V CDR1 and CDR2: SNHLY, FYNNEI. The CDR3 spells CASSTTGDNQPQHF. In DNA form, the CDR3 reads TGTGCCAGCAGTACCACAGGGGACAATCAGCCCCAGCATTTT.

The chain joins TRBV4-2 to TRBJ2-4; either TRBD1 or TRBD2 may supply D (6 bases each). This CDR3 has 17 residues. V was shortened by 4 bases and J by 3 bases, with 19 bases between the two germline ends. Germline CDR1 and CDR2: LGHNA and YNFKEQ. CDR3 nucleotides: TGTGCCAGCAGCCCTAAGGAGGGGGGCTGGGGCAAAAACATTCAGTACTTC. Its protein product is CASSPKEGGWGKNIQYF.

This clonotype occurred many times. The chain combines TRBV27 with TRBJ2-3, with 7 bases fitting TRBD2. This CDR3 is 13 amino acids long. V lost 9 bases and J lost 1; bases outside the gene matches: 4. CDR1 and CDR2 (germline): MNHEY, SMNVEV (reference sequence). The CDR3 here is CASSSGRTDTQYF. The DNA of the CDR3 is TGTGCCAGTTCTAGCGGACGCACAGATACGCAGTATTTT.